Shown below are 24 T cell receptor beta chains from a single sample sequenced in a study of blood T cells in healthy people across ages. A second PCR, run for roughly 7 to 11 cycles, used a sample-barcoded 5' primer plus a J-beta primer mix. Via MiXCR, TCRdb re-called the 5' RACE reads, giving one row per CDR3 protein. The sample consists of under 1,100,000 distinct CDR3 sequences, 20% to 25% of them appearing once. These data were likewise used in another study, on T cells of mothers and their children.

The specimen sequenced was blood. These receptors all come from a girl aged 2-10 years in good health.

V gene TRBV20-1 combines with J gene TRBJ1-4; a possible D gene is TRBD1 (5 bases). Germline V lookup: CDR1 DFQATT, CDR2 SNEGSKA (reference sequence). Deletions cut 7 bases from V and 0 bases from J, with 18 bases between. The CDR3 length is 16 residues. CDR3 sequence reads: CSGKGIRGPTNEKLFF. CDR3 sequence (DNA): TGCAGTGGGAAGGGGATCCGAGGACCAACTAATGAAAAACTGTTTTTT.

In this sample, this clonotype turned up a few times. This chain connects TRBV5-1 to TRBJ2-1; 7 positions agree with TRBD1. From germline, CDR1 is SGHRS and CDR2 YFSETQ. The CDR3 runs to 16 residues. The trim removed 0 bases at V and 4 bases at J, leaving 7 bases unmatched. The CDR3, as DNA: TGCGCCAGCAGCTTGGCCGGGAAGGGGGCTTACAATGAGCAGTTCTTC. Protein: CASSLAGKGAYNEQFF.

Comments on this clonotype: Relative to the germline gene, one junction end is altered; a read error may explain this. The V gene is TRBV29-1, the J gene TRBJ2-5; the D gene is possibly TRBD1 (5 bases). The tail of the sequence fits TRBJ2-7 better, so the J call may be wrong. The germline V gene encodes CDR1 SQVTM and CDR2 ANQGSEA. The CDR3 consists of 13 residues. The CDR3 DNA sequence: TGCAGCGTTGAAGGGGGCTTCTCCCACGAGCAGTACTTC. It encodes CSVEGGFSHEQYF.

The sample holds a few counts of this clonotype. This chain connects TRBV4-1 to TRBJ1-4; D is undetermined. Trimming stripped 0 bases from V and 8 bases from J, with 10 bases between. The CDR3 has 14 amino acids. Germline V gene sequence: CDR1 MGHRA, CDR2 YSYEKL. Here the CDR3 DNA reads TGCGCCAGCAGCCAAGATAGTCCCAGGGAAAAACTGTTTTTT. It specifies CASSQDSPREKLFF.

V and J are TRBV7-2 and TRBJ2-7; D gene uncertain. Germline values: CDR1 SGHTA, CDR2 FQGNSA. The CDR3 totals 15 residues. Between the trimmed V and J ends, which lost 1 base and 5 bases, there was a span of 15 bases. Here the CDR3 DNA reads TGTGCCAGCAGCTTAGGCGCCCAGATTGTGAACGAGCAGTACTTC. Its protein is CASSLGAQIVNEQYF.

The chain combines TRBV5-6 with TRBJ2-2; the D gene is possibly TRBD2 (5 bases). The ends were cut back, 1 base at V and 2 bases at J, with 9 bases in the middle. Germline CDR1 and CDR2: SGHDT and YYEEEE. The CDR3 has 15 residues. The DNA of the CDR3 is TGTGCCAGCAGCTTGTTGGACTTCAACACCGGGGAGCTGTTTTTT. This gives the protein CASSLLDFNTGELFF.

This clonotype came up many times. V is TRBV9 and J is TRBJ2-2; D may correspond to TRBD1 or TRBD2 (5 bases each). There are 13 residues in the CDR3. V gave up 1 base and J gave up 5 bases, with 6 bases separating them. Per the germline V gene, CDR1 is SGDLS and CDR2 is YYNGEE. This chain's CDR3 is CASSVWGTGELFF. The CDR3 DNA follows: TGTGCCAGCAGCGTATGGGGGACCGGGGAGCTGTTTTTT.

The table lists this clonotype with a few counts. The chain is built from TRBV28 and TRBJ2-5, with D possibly being TRBD1 (5 bases). The CDR3 is made up of 16 amino acids. V was cut by 6 bases and J by 2 bases, with 19 bases left in between. Germline V gives CDR1 MDHEN, CDR2 SYDVKM. The CDR3: CASSISPSGLQETQYF. CDR3 sequence (DNA): TGTGCCAGCAGCATTAGCCCCTCAGGGCTTCAAGAGACCCAGTACTTC.

This clonotype turned up a few times. The rearrangement joins TRBV15 to TRBJ2-5; 8 nucleotides align to TRBD1. This CDR3 contains 14 residues. V dropped 4 bases and J dropped 11; count of bases not matched to a gene: 12. The V gene's germline CDR1 is LNHNV and CDR2 YYDKDF (reference sequence). This CDR3 is CATSTGVPRDRQYF. The CDR3 region has the DNA TGTGCCACCAGCACAGGGGTCCCCAGGGACAGGCAGTACTTC.

This clonotype was detected a few times. This sequence joins TRBV15 and TRBJ2-2; D is ambiguous. This CDR3 contains 15 residues. V lost 1 base and J 0 bases, leaving 6 bases between the germline ends. Germline values: CDR1 LNHNV, CDR2 YYDKDF (reference sequence). In nucleotides, the CDR3 is TGTGCCACCAGCAGAGGTCCGGCGAACACCGGGGAGCTGTTTTTT. This gives the protein CATSRGPANTGELFF.

This rearrangement joins TRBV6-2 or TRBV6-3 to TRBJ2-7; no clear D. Germline V gene lookup returns CDR1 MNHEY and CDR2 SVGEGT. The ends were cut back, 4 bases at V and 7 bases at J, with 14 bases in the middle. The CDR3 contains 13 residues. The CDR3 nucleotides are TGTGCCAGCAGTTCCCCCCTATGGGGTGAGCAGTACTTC. The encoded protein is CASSSPLWGEQYF.

The sample holds a few counts of this clonotype. The chain carries TRBV6-5 and TRBJ1-5; 9 positions agree with TRBD1. The CDR3 consists of 15 residues. From germline, CDR1 is MNHEY and CDR2 SVGAGI. With V trimmed by 6 bases and J by 3 bases, 6 bases remained unmatched. The CDR3 is CASRSRDRDNQPQHF. The CDR3 DNA reads TGTGCCAGCAGAAGCCGGGACAGGGACAATCAGCCCCAGCATTTT.

There are a few counts of this clonotype. The rearrangement joins TRBV20-1 to TRBJ2-3; TRBD2 is a possible D gene (7 bases). V was shortened by 3 bases and J by 5 bases, with 12 bases between the two germline ends. The CDR3 has 13 residues. Germline V gene data show CDR1 as DFQATT and CDR2 as SNEGSKA (reference sequence). CDR3 amino acids: CSASTGGQDTQYF. DNA for the CDR3: TGCAGTGCTAGTACGGGGGGACAAGATACGCAGTATTTT.

This clonotype was seen only a few times. The genes are TRBV20-1 and TRBJ2-1, with a tentative D call TRBD2 (5 bases). The J call may not be correct, given that the DNA end is closer to TRBJ2-7. Germline assignment: CDR1 DFQATT and CDR2 SNEGSKA (reference sequence). The CDR3 loop spans 13 amino acids. The CDR3 loop reads CSLAQYAGGEQYF. In DNA form, the CDR3 reads TGCAGTCTCGCTCAATACGCGGGCGGCGAGCAGTACTTC.

This clonotype was detected only a few times. This rearrangement joins TRBV12-3 or TRBV12-4 to TRBJ2-5, with 8 bases matching TRBD1. The J call is uncertain, as TRBJ2-7 better fits the DNA end. This CDR3 has 14 amino acids. The CDR3 region has the DNA TGTGCCAGCAGTTTAATCACAGGGGGGTACGAGCAGTACTTC. Amino acids: CASSLITGGYEQYF.

V usage is TRBV24-1 and J usage is TRBJ2-2; no reliable D call. Germline CDR1 KGHDR, CDR2 SFDVKD. This CDR3 is built from 17 residues. V lost 4 bases, J lost 0 bases, and 14 bases lay in between. As DNA, the CDR3 is TGTGCCACCAGTGACTCCTTTCCGGGCCCGAACACCGGGGAGCTGTTTTTT. Translation gives CATSDSFPGPNTGELFF.

The chain employs TRBV7-9 and TRBJ2-5; 9 bases align to TRBD2. This CDR3 comprises 18 residues. The V segment lost 5 bases and the J segment 3 bases; nucleotides outside the gene matches: 16. CDR1 and CDR2 from the germline V gene are SEHNR and FQNEAQ (reference sequence). The CDR3 DNA reads as TGTGCCAGCAGCCCGACGAATATAGCGGGAGTAGTAGAAGAGACCCAGTACTTC. Amino acid sequence: CASSPTNIAGVVEETQYF.

The chain recombines TRBV29-1 with TRBJ2-2, with TRBD1 identical over 10 bases. Unmatched junction bases numbered 6, after V lost 7 bases and J lost 4 bases. The CDR3 covers 14 residues. Germline V CDR1 and CDR2: SQVTM, ANQGSEA. CDR3 protein: CSASGQGITGELFF. Here the CDR3 DNA reads TGCAGCGCTTCGGGACAGGGGATCACCGGGGAGCTGTTTTTT.

This clonotype was seen a handful of times. The V call is TRBV5-6, the J call TRBJ2-1, with D tentatively TRBD1 or TRBD2 (5 bases each). CDR3 length equals 15 residues. Trimming left V 5 bases short and J 3 bases short, with 15 bases between. The germline V gene encodes CDR1 SGHDT and CDR2 YYEEEE. This CDR3 reads CASSGRDQVYNEQFF. CDR3 bases: TGTGCCAGCAGTGGCCGGGACCAGGTCTACAATGAGCAGTTCTTC. Combining the CDR3 with reference TRBV5-6 and TRBJ2-1 gives the whole variable domain DAGVTQSPTHLIKTRGQQVTLRCSPKSGHDTVSWYQQALGQGPQFIFQYYEEEERQRGNFPDRFSGHQFPNYSSELNVNALLLGDSALYLCASSGRDQVYNEQFFGPGTRLTVL.

This chain uses TRBV5-6 with TRBJ1-2; D is possibly TRBD1 (5 bases). Germline CDR1 reads SGHDT; CDR2 reads YYEEEE. Trimming stripped 3 bases from V and 4 bases from J, with 16 bases between. This CDR3 region has 15 residues. The CDR3 region is CASSSQTGLIYGYTF. The CDR3 coding sequence is TGTGCCAGCAGCTCTCAAACGGGACTCATCTATGGCTACACCTTC.

This clonotype came up a few times. This chain connects TRBV7-9 to TRBJ1-2; TRBD1 matches 7 bases. The V segment lost 6 bases and the J segment 8 bases; nucleotides outside the gene matches: 6. The CDR3 spans 12 residues. CDR1 and CDR2 (germline): SEHNR, FQNEAQ (reference sequence). This CDR3 reads CASRYAGGGYTF. DNA of the CDR3: TGTGCCAGCAGATATGCAGGGGGAGGCTACACCTTC.

A few counts support this clonotype. This chain uses TRBV14 with TRBJ2-1; 7 positions agree with TRBD1. The J call may be wrong; the DNA end is better matched by TRBJ2-7. From germline, CDR1 is SGHDN and CDR2 FVKESK. This CDR3 is built from 14 residues. This chain's CDR3 is CASSPRNRGYEQYF. CDR3 sequence (DNA): TGTGCCAGCAGCCCGCGGAACAGGGGTTACGAGCAGTACTTC.

This clonotype was counted a few times. The chain carries TRBV5-1 and TRBJ2-7, with 7 bases fitting TRBD2. CDR3 size: 15 residues. In germline, CDR1 is SGHRS, CDR2 YFSETQ. The V segment lost 0 bases and the J segment 4 bases; nucleotides outside the gene matches: 7. CDR3 nucleotide sequence: TGCGCCAGCAGCTTGGCGGAGCGGGACGTTTACGAGCAGTACTTC. Translation: CASSLAERDVYEQYF. Combining the CDR3 with reference TRBV5-1 and TRBJ2-7 gives the whole variable domain KAGVTQTPRYLIKTRGQQVTLSCSPISGHRSVSWYQQTPGQGLQFLFEYFSETQRNKGNFPGRFSGRQFSNSRSEMNVSTLELGDSALYLCASSLAERDVYEQYFGPGTRLTVT.

V is TRBV20-1 and J is TRBJ2-3; D ambiguous. CDR3 size: 13 residues. The V gene lost 5 bases and the J gene lost 2 bases, with 11 bases spanning the gap. CDR1 is DFQATT, CDR2 SNEGSKA, per germline (reference sequence). CDR3 coding DNA: TGCAGTGCTCAACGGGCGAACACAGATACGCAGTATTTT. Its protein is CSAQRANTDTQYF.